The 4 T cell receptor beta chains listed next were all sequenced from one sample in a study of T-cell reconstitution after alpha-beta-depleted transplantation in children. Unique molecular identifiers were used in preparing the TCRbeta library. TCRdb reanalysed the PCR reads using MiXCR and keeps one entry per CDR3 protein. The data contain about 610,000 distinct CDR3 sequences, roughly a tenth of them singletons. The specimen comprised PBMCs from the stem cell graft donor, sampled from the stem cell graft. The receptors shown here come from a human donor who donated a stem cell graft to a child with acute myeloid leukemia.

The table lists this clonotype with many counts. The chain combines TRBV7-9 with TRBJ2-1; 10 bases map to TRBD2. The ends lost 2 bases at V and 8 bases at J; junction bases unmatched: 9. The CDR3 length is 16 residues. Germline CDR1 reads SEHNR; CDR2 reads FQNEAQ (reference sequence). The chain's CDR3 is CASSLMKPAGGDEQFF. The CDR3 DNA reads as TGTGCCAGCAGCTTAATGAAGCCAGCGGGAGGGGATGAGCAGTTCTTC.

The table lists this clonotype with a few counts. The CDR3: CASTAGGREDTQYF. CDR3 sequence (DNA): TGTGCCAGTACCGCTGGCGGGAGGGAAGATACGCAGTATTTT. The chain carries TRBV19 and TRBJ2-3, with 9 bases aligning to TRBD2. The CDR3 totals 14 residues. The junction had 7 bases not matched to a gene; V was cut back by 7 bases and J by 5 bases. In germline, CDR1 is LNHDA, CDR2 SQIVND (reference sequence).

This sequence joins TRBV25-1 and TRBJ2-7; a weak D match, TRBD2 (6 bases). Trimming pared 2 bases from V and 0 bases from J, leaving 8 bases between. CDR3 length equals 14 residues. Germline CDR1 reads MGHDK; CDR2 reads SYGVNS. The CDR3, as DNA: TGTGCCAGCAGTGAAGCGGGATTCTCCTACGAGCAGTACTTC. Its protein product is CASSEAGFSYEQYF.

The sample holds a few counts of this clonotype. The V gene is TRBV29-1, the J gene TRBJ2-1; 9 nucleotides match TRBD1. Germline V lookup: CDR1 SQVTM, CDR2 ANQGSEA. V shed 6 bases and J 7 bases; nucleotides not matched to a gene: 4. The CDR3 spans 12 residues. The CDR3 reads CSVLGQGNEQFF. CDR3 nucleotides: TGCAGCGTCCTAGGACAGGGGAATGAGCAGTTCTTC.